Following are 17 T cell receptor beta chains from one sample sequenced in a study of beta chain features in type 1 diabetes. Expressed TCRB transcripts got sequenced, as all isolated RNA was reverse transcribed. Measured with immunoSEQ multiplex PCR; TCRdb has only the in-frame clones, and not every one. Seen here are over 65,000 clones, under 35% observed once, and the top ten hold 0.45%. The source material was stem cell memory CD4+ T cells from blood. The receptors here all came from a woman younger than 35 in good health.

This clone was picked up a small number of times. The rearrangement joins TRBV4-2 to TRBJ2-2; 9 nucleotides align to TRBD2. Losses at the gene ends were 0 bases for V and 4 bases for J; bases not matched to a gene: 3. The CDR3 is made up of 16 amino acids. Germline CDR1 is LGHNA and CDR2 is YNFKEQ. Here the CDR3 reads CASSQEGTSFTGELFF. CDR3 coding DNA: TGTGCCAGCAGCCAAGAGGGGACTAGCTTCACCGGGGAGCTGTTTTTT.

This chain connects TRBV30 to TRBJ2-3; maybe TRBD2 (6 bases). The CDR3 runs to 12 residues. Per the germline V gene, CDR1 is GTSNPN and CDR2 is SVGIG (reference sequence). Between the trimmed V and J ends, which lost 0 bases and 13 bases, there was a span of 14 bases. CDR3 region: CAWSVDAGGEYF. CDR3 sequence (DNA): TGTGCCTGGAGTGTAGATGCTGGAGGGGAGTATTTT.

CDR3 loop: CASSVGQPNYGYTF. CDR3 nucleotides: TGTGCCAGTAGTGTAGGACAGCCTAACTATGGCTACACCTTC. The V and J genes are TRBV19 and TRBJ1-2; TRBD1 is a possible D gene (6 bases). This CDR3 is built from 14 residues. The germline V gene encodes CDR1 LNHDA and CDR2 SQIVND (reference sequence). Trimming removed 5 bases from V and 0 bases from J, with 10 bases in between.

The CDR3 is CASSLGQGNYGYTF. The CDR3 coding sequence is TGTGCCAGCAGCTTAGGACAGGGGAACTATGGCTACACCTTC. V usage is TRBV7-9 and J usage is TRBJ1-2, with TRBD1 matching 8 bases. This CDR3 spans 14 amino acids. Germline V CDR1 and CDR2: SEHNR, FQNEAQ (reference sequence). V was clipped by 1 base and J by 2 bases; unmatched bases: 0.

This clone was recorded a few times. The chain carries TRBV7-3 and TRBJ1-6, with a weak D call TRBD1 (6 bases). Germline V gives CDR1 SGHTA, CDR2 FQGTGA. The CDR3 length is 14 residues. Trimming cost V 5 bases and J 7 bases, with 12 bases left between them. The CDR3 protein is CASSARGGNSPLHF. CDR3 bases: TGTGCCAGCAGCGCGAGGGGGGGGAATTCACCCCTCCACTTT.

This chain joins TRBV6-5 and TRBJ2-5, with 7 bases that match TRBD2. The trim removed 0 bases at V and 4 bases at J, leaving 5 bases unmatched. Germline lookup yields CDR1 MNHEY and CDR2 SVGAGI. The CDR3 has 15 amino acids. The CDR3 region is CASSYSSGGRETQYF. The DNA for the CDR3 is TGTGCCAGCAGTTACTCGAGTGGCGGGAGAGAGACCCAGTACTTC.

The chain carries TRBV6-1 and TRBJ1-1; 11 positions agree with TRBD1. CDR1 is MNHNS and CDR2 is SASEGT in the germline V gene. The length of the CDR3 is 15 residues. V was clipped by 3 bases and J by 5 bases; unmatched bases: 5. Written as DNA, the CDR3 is TGTGCCAGCAGTGATGGACAGGGGGCGAGGACTGAAGCTTTCTTT. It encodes CASSDGQGARTEAFF.

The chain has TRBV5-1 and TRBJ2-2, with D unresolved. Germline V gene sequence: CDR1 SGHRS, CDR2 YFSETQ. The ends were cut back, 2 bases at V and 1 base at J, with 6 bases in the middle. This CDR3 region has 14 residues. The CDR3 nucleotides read TGCGCCAGCAGCTTAGCCTTGAACACCGGGGAGCTGTTTTTT. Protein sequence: CASSLALNTGELFF.

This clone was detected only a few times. In nucleotides, the CDR3 is TGCGCCAGCAGCTTGGAGGGACTAGCGGGGTTTGGAGAGACCCAGTACTTC. Translated, it gives CASSLEGLAGFGETQYF. This sequence joins TRBV5-1 and TRBJ2-5; 13 nucleotides line up with TRBD2. The CDR3 loop spans 17 amino acids. With 0 bases clipped from V and 4 bases from J, the junction kept 6 bases outside the gene matches. The germline gives CDR1 SGHRS, CDR2 YFSETQ.

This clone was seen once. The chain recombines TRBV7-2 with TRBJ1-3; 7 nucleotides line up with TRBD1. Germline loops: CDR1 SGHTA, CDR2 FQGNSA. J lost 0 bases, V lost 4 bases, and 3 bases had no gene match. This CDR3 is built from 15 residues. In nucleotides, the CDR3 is TGTGCCAGCAGCTCCCGACAGGGCTCTGGAAACACCATATATTTT. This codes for CASSSRQGSGNTIYF.

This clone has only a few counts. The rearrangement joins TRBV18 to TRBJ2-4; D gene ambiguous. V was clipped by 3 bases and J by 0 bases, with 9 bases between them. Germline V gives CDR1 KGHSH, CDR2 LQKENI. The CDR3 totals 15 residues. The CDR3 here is CASSPENPAKNIQYF. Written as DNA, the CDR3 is TGTGCCAGCTCACCGGAGAATCCAGCCAAAAACATTCAGTACTTC.

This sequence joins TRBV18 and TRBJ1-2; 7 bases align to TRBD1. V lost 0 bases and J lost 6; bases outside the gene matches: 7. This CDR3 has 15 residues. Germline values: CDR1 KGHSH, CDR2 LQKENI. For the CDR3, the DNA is TGTGCCAGCTCACCACCGGGACAGCCACCGGATGGCTACACCTTC. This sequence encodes CASSPPGQPPDGYTF.

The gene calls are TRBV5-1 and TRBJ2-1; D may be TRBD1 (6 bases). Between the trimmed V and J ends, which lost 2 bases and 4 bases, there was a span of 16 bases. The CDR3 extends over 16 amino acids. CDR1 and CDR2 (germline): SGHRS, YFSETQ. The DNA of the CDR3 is TGCGCCAGCAGCTTTGCTGGGGGCGCTAATTACAATGAGCAGTTCTTC. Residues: CASSFAGGANYNEQFF.

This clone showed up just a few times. The CDR3 sequence is CASRPGQGASYGYTF. In nucleotides, the CDR3 is TGTGCCAGCAGACCGGGACAGGGGGCCTCGTATGGCTACACCTTC. The chain has TRBV6-5 and TRBJ1-2, with TRBD1 matching over 12 bases. In germline, CDR1 is MNHEY, CDR2 SVGAGI. The CDR3 length is 15 residues. V shed 6 bases and J 5 bases; nucleotides not matched to a gene: 7.

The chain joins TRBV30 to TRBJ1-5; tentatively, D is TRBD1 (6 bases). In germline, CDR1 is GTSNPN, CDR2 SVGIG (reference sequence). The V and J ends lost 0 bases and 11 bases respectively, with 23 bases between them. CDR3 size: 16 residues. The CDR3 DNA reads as TGTGCCTGGAGTGTAATGGGGGAGGGGGGAAGGAGGGCCCAGCATTTT. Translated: CAWSVMGEGGRRAQHF.

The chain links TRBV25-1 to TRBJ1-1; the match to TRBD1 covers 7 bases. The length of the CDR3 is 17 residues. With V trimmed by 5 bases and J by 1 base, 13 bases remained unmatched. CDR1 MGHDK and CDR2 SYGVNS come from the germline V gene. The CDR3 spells CASSSARPGGSNTEAFF. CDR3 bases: TGTGCCAGCAGTTCCGCACGGCCAGGGGGGTCGAACACTGAAGCTTTCTTT.

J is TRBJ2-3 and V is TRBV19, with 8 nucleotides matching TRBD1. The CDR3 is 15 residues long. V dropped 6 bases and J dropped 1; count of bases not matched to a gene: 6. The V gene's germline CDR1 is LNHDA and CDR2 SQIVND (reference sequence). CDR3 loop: CASRKGQGGTDTQYF. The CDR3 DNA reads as TGTGCCAGTAGAAAAGGACAGGGTGGCACAGATACGCAGTATTTT.